Following are 30 T cell receptor beta chains from one sample sequenced in a study of T cell clones after liver transplantation. This table comes from immunoSEQ multiplex PCR, and its TCRdb copy is limited to in-frame clones, with some not included. The table records 15,000 or so clones, 82% of them present only once. This sample comprised CD8+ T cells from blood, obtained approximately 50 months after liver transplant. The receptor source for this set is a human patient who received a liver transplant. Some T cells could come from the graft donor.

The CDR3 loop reads CASSRYRDPQETQYF. The DNA for the CDR3 is TGTGCCAGCAGCCGCTACCGGGACCCCCAAGAGACCCAGTACTTC. The V gene is TRBV4-2, the J gene TRBJ2-5; D may correspond to TRBD1 or TRBD2 (5 bases each). V lost 4 bases and J lost 1, with 13 bases in between. The CDR3 has 15 residues. Germline CDR1 and CDR2: LGHNA and YNFKEQ.

This clone has more than one count but fewer than ten. The chain has TRBV20-1 and TRBJ1-1; the D is unclear. Germline-derived CDR1 and CDR2 are DFQATT and SNEGSKA (reference sequence). Deletions cut 4 bases from V and 1 base from J, with 4 bases between. This CDR3 region has 11 residues. The CDR3 loop reads CSANPNTEAFF. In nucleotides, the CDR3 is TGCAGTGCTAATCCGAACACTGAAGCTTTCTTT.

CDR3 DNA sequence: TGCGCCAGCAGCTTGGTCACACTAGTGGCCTACAATGAGCAGTTCTTC. It encodes CASSLVTLVAYNEQFF. V and J are TRBV5-1 and TRBJ2-1, with D possibly being TRBD2 (5 bases). Germline V CDR1 and CDR2: SGHRS, YFSETQ. V was pared by 0 bases and J by 2 bases, with 12 bases between. The CDR3 is 16 amino acids.

Within the sample, this clone is medium-sized (0.01 to 0.1%). This rearrangement joins TRBV7-2 to TRBJ2-7; 9 nucleotides agree with TRBD1. The CDR3 has 17 amino acids. Germline V gene lookup returns CDR1 SGHTA and CDR2 FQGNSA. The V and J ends lost 5 bases and 5 bases, in that order; junction bases with no gene match: 16. The DNA of the CDR3 is TGTGCCAGCAGCGAACCAAACAGGGGGCTAGGGTATGACGAGCAGTACTTC. Encoded protein: CASSEPNRGLGYDEQYF.

The chain employs TRBV7-9 and TRBJ1-5; D is possibly TRBD1 (5 bases). Germline CDR1 and CDR2: SEHNR and FQNEAQ (reference sequence). Trimming cost V 5 bases and J 6 bases, with 8 bases left between them. This CDR3 contains 12 residues. The CDR3 DNA sequence: TGTGCCAGCAGCGAAGGGACTCAGCCCCAGCATTTT. Its translation: CASSEGTQPQHF.

The V gene is TRBV5-8, the J gene TRBJ1-1; 8 positions agree with TRBD1. The CDR3 is 15 residues long. V was clipped by 5 bases and J by 0 bases; unmatched bases: 6. Germline V gene lookup returns CDR1 SGHTS and CDR2 YDEGEE. The CDR3 here is CASRYRTGMNTEAFF. CDR3 nucleotide sequence: TGTGCCAGCAGATACAGGACAGGGATGAACACTGAAGCTTTCTTT.

This rearrangement joins TRBV6-1 to TRBJ2-2; 9 nucleotides align to TRBD1. This CDR3 is built from 15 residues. V lost 5 bases to trimming and J lost 3 bases; unmatched junction nucleotides: 4. Germline values: CDR1 MNHNS, CDR2 SASEGT. The CDR3: CASSWDRADTGELFF. The CDR3 region has the DNA TGTGCCAGCAGTTGGGACAGGGCCGACACCGGGGAGCTGTTTTTT.

The J gene is TRBJ2-7, the V gene TRBV11-3, with D tentatively TRBD1 (5 bases). Germline assignment: CDR1 SGHNT and CDR2 YENEEA. Between the trimmed V and J ends, which lost 5 bases and 0 bases, there was a span of 8 bases. The CDR3 spans 13 residues. CDR3 coding DNA: TGTGCCAGCAGCCCGGACAACTCCTACGAGCAGTACTTC. Translated, it gives CASSPDNSYEQYF.

In its sample, this clone was seen a few times. J is TRBJ1-2 and V is TRBV18; 9 nucleotides line up with TRBD1. Germline V CDR1 and CDR2: KGHSH, LQKENI. The CDR3 is 16 residues long. Trimming took 2 bases from V and 2 from J; bases not matched to a gene: 6. The CDR3 reads CASSPDPGQGNYGYTF. The CDR3 coding sequence is TGTGCCAGCTCACCAGATCCGGGACAGGGAAACTATGGCTACACCTTC.

The chain has TRBV9 and TRBJ1-2; D possibly corresponds to TRBD1 (5 bases). This CDR3 spans 16 amino acids. Germline V gene lookup returns CDR1 SGDLS and CDR2 YYNGEE. Trimming removed 2 bases at V and 8 bases at J, with 22 bases between. CDR3 protein: CASSVLGANGGKGYTF. The DNA for the CDR3 is TGTGCCAGCAGCGTTTTAGGGGCGAACGGAGGGAAGGGCTACACCTTC.

The chain employs TRBV7-3 and TRBJ2-3, with D uncertain. The CDR3 consists of 15 residues. The germline CDR1 and CDR2 sequences are SGHTA and FQGTGA. The V and J ends lost 5 bases and 0 bases respectively, with 12 bases between them. This chain's CDR3 is CASSLISGSTDTQYF. The CDR3 DNA reads as TGTGCCAGCAGCCTAATTAGTGGGAGCACAGATACGCAGTATTTT.

The V and J genes are TRBV5-4 and TRBJ1-5; possibly TRBD1 for D (6 bases). Germline-derived CDR1 and CDR2 are SGHNT and YYREEE (reference sequence). Trimming left V 3 bases short and J 3 bases short, with 10 bases between. The CDR3 has 14 residues. The CDR3 loop is CASSSRGVNQPQHF. CDR3 sequence (DNA): TGTGCCAGCAGCTCCAGGGGAGTCAATCAGCCCCAGCATTTT. Variable domain in full (rest from reference TRBV5-4 and TRBJ1-5): ETGVTQSPTHLIKTRGQQVTLRCSSQSGHNTVSWYQQALGQGPQFIFQYYREEENGRGNFPPRFSGLQFPNYSSELNVNALELDDSALYLCASSSRGVNQPQHFGDGTRLSIL.

With regard to this clone: The identical CDR3 is also encoded by other nucleotide sequences in the sample. The chain uses TRBV9 and TRBJ2-1; D remains ambiguous. The germline V gene has CDR1 SGDLS and CDR2 YYNGEE. CDR3 length equals 14 residues. Trimming took 0 bases from V and 5 from J, leaving 9 bases between them. The DNA of the CDR3 is TGTGCCAGCAGCGTAGGTGGGGTTGACAATGAGCAGTTCTTC. Protein product: CASSVGGVDNEQFF.

CDR3 nucleotide sequence: TGTGCCAGCAGTCCGGGACACTACACTGAAGCTTTCTTT. This encodes CASSPGHYTEAFF. The chain links TRBV27 to TRBJ1-1, with D possibly matching TRBD1 (6 bases). Trimming shortened V by 5 bases and J by 3 bases, and 10 bases separated the two germline ends. Looked up from germline, CDR1 is MNHEY and CDR2 is SMNVEV (reference sequence). The CDR3 is made up of 13 amino acids.

For the CDR3, the DNA is TGTGCCAGCAGTCTTGACAGGGAAAATCAGCCCCAGCATTTT. It translates to CASSLDRENQPQHF. V usage is TRBV7-9 and J usage is TRBJ1-5; 7 positions match TRBD1. Germline CDR1 reads SEHNR; CDR2 reads FQNEAQ (reference sequence). This CDR3 is 14 amino acids long. V was clipped by 6 bases and J by 4 bases; unmatched bases: 6. Using reference TRBV7-9 and TRBJ1-5 for the parts outside the CDR3, the full variable domain is DTGVSQNPRHKITKRGQNVTFRCDPISEHNRLYWYRQTLGQGPEFLTYFQNEAQLEKSRLLSDRFSAERPKGSFSTLEIQRTEQGDSAMYLCASSLDRENQPQHFGDGTRLSIL.

This chain links TRBV5-4 with TRBJ2-7; 8 nucleotides align to TRBD2. Germline CDR1 is SGHNT and CDR2 is YYREEE (reference sequence). Losses at the gene ends were 0 bases for V and 3 bases for J; bases not matched to a gene: 20. This CDR3 has 20 amino acids. The CDR3 reads CASSLAGGRLDLRGIYEQYF. DNA of the CDR3: TGTGCCAGCAGCTTGGCGGGGGGGAGACTCGACCTACGCGGTATCTACGAGCAGTACTTC.

V gene TRBV10-1 combines with J gene TRBJ2-1; 9 nucleotides align to TRBD1. Germline lookup yields CDR1 WNHNN and CDR2 SYGVQD (reference sequence). Losses at the gene ends were 5 bases for V and 3 bases for J; bases not matched to a gene: 2. This CDR3 region has 14 residues. CDR3 bases: TGCGCCAGCAGTCAGACAGGGGGCTACAATGAGCAGTTCTTC. It encodes CASSQTGGYNEQFF.

The rearrangement joins TRBV7-6 to TRBJ2-1; D is ambiguous. CDR3 length: 12 amino acids. CDR1 and CDR2 from the germline V gene are SGHVS and FNYEAQ. With 3 bases removed from V and 10 bases from J, the gap between germline ends came to 10 bases. CDR3 coding DNA: TGTGCCAGCAGCTTTAGACAACGAGAGCAGTTCTTC. Protein: CASSFRQREQFF. Full variable domain (missing parts from reference TRBV7-6 and TRBJ2-1): GAGVSQSPRYKVTKRGQDVALRCDPISGHVSLYWYRQALGQGPEFLTYFNYEAQQDKSGLPNDRFSAERPEGSISTLTIQRTEQRDSAMYRCASSFRQREQFFGPGTRLTVL.

The chain uses TRBV5-6 and TRBJ2-1; D remains unclear. Germline V gene data show CDR1 as SGHDT and CDR2 as YYEEEE. The germline V and J ends were trimmed by 0 bases and 11 bases, with 9 bases remaining between them. CDR3 length: 12 amino acids. In DNA, the CDR3 is TGTGCCAGCAGCTTGGGAACTGGAAAGCAGTTCTTC. This translates into CASSLGTGKQFF. Full variable domain (rest looked up from reference TRBV5-6 and TRBJ2-1): DAGVTQSPTHLIKTRGQQVTLRCSPKSGHDTVSWYQQALGQGPQFIFQYYEEEERQRGNFPDRFSGHQFPNYSSELNVNALLLGDSALYLCASSLGTGKQFFGPGTRLTVL.

CDR3 nucleotide sequence: TGCGCCAGCAGCTTGGTCGGCGGGGGCGCGGGGGGCTACACCTTC. The encoded protein is CASSLVGGGAGGYTF. The genes are TRBV5-1 and TRBJ1-2; D is perhaps TRBD1 (6 bases). The CDR3 totals 15 residues. The germline V gene has CDR1 SGHRS and CDR2 YFSETQ. Trimming removed 0 bases from V and 8 bases from J, with 17 bases in between.

The V gene is TRBV7-9, the J gene TRBJ2-2, with 14 positions matching TRBD2. The V gene end was trimmed by 3 bases and the J gene end by 8 bases; junction bases not matched to a gene: 5. This CDR3 has 16 residues. Germline V gene lookup returns CDR1 SEHNR and CDR2 FQNEAQ (reference sequence). In DNA form, the CDR3 reads TGTGCCAGCAGCTTGGGACTAGCGGGAGTTAAGGGGGAGCTGTTTTTT. Encoded protein: CASSLGLAGVKGELFF.

In its sample, this clone was seen a few times. In DNA, the CDR3 is TGTGCCAGCAGCTTAGGGCGGGTCACAGATACGCAGTATTTT. Translating gives CASSLGRVTDTQYF. The chain carries TRBV5-4 and TRBJ2-3, with D maybe TRBD2 (5 bases). Trimming shortened V by 2 bases and J by 2 bases, and 9 bases separated the two germline ends. The CDR3 covers 14 residues. In germline, CDR1 is SGHNT, CDR2 YYREEE (reference sequence). Looking up the rest from reference TRBV5-4 and TRBJ2-3 gives the full variable domain: ETGVTQSPTHLIKTRGQQVTLRCSSQSGHNTVSWYQQALGQGPQFIFQYYREEENGRGNFPPRFSGLQFPNYSSELNVNALELDDSALYLCASSLGRVTDTQYFGPGTRLTVL.

The chain couples TRBV27 to TRBJ2-1; D gene uncertain. The CDR3 contains 12 residues. V gave up 4 bases and J gave up 8 bases, with 9 bases separating them. Germline CDR1 and CDR2: MNHEY and SMNVEV (reference sequence). The CDR3 nucleotides read TGTGCCAGCAGTTCCCCGATAGATGAGCAGTTCTTC. This codes for CASSSPIDEQFF.

The chain carries TRBV13 and TRBJ2-7; D is possibly TRBD1 (5 bases). V was cut by 5 bases and J by 0 bases, with 11 bases left in between. The length of the CDR3 is 14 residues. Germline V gene sequence: CDR1 PRHDT, CDR2 FYEKMQ (reference sequence). The DNA for the CDR3 is TGTGCCAGCAGCGATACAGGTTCCTCCTACGAGCAGTACTTC. This translates into CASSDTGSSYEQYF. Filled out from reference TRBV13 and TRBJ2-7, the complete variable domain reads AAGVIQSPRHLIKEKRETATLKCYPIPRHDTVYWYQQGPGQDPQFLISFYEKMQSDKGSIPDRFSAQQFSDYHSELNMSSLELGDSALYFCASSDTGSSYEQYFGPGTRLTVT.

The chain couples TRBV5-1 to TRBJ1-1, with D possibly matching TRBD1 (5 bases). The CDR3 is 16 residues long. Germline CDR1 is SGHRS and CDR2 is YFSETQ. V was cut by 0 bases and J by 5 bases, with 17 bases left in between. In DNA form, the CDR3 reads TGCGCCAGCAGCTTGGGCCGACGGGGCCTGGGTACTGAAGCTTTCTTT. It is translated as CASSLGRRGLGTEAFF.

The chain's CDR3 is CASTLGGDYGYTF. The CDR3 DNA reads TGTGCCAGCACCCTCGGGGGGGACTATGGCTACACCTTC. The gene calls are TRBV9 and TRBJ1-2, with D perhaps matching TRBD1 (5 bases). Looked up from germline, CDR1 is SGDLS and CDR2 is YYNGEE. Trimming removed 6 bases at V and 3 bases at J, with 12 bases between. The CDR3 runs 13 residues. The complete variable domain, with remaining parts taken from reference TRBV9 and TRBJ1-2, reads DSGVTQTPKHLITATGQRVTLRCSPRSGDLSVYWYQQSLDQGLQFLIQYYNGEERAKGNILERFSAQQFPDLHSELNLSSLELGDSALYFCASTLGGDYGYTFGSGTRLTVV.

The gene calls are TRBV5-5 and TRBJ1-1; 7 bases map to TRBD1. V lost 4 bases to trimming and J lost 1 base; unmatched junction nucleotides: 4. The CDR3 length is 14 residues. Germline V lookup: CDR1 SGHKS, CDR2 YYEKEE (reference sequence). CDR3 residues: CASSPTGRNTEAFF. The CDR3 DNA sequence: TGTGCCAGCAGCCCGACAGGGAGGAACACTGAAGCTTTCTTT.

The V call is TRBV27, the J call TRBJ1-2, with D possibly TRBD1 on 5 matching bases. Looked up from germline, CDR1 is MNHEY and CDR2 is SMNVEV (reference sequence). V lost 4 bases and J lost 8, with 14 bases in between. This CDR3 region has 13 residues. CDR3 sequence: CASSSGPIGGYTF. The DNA for the CDR3 is TGTGCCAGCAGTTCGGGACCGATTGGGGGCTACACCTTC.

The chain recombines TRBV27 with TRBJ1-5; possibly TRBD1 for D (5 bases). Germline V gene data show CDR1 as MNHEY and CDR2 as SMNVEV (reference sequence). The CDR3 length is 15 residues. V was cut by 3 bases and J by 5 bases, with 14 bases left in between. CDR3 sequence reads: CASSFGSGQDQPQHF. The CDR3 coding sequence is TGTGCCAGCAGTTTTGGTTCAGGGCAGGATCAGCCCCAGCATTTT.

The chain employs TRBV27 and TRBJ1-1; D might be TRBD1 (6 bases). V lost 8 bases to trimming and J lost 4 bases, with 20 bases between them. From germline, CDR1 is MNHEY and CDR2 SMNVEV (reference sequence). The CDR3 spans 15 residues. This chain's CDR3 is CASGSLYRDLTEAFF. CDR3 sequence (DNA): TGTGCCAGCGGTTCCCTCTACAGGGATCTCACTGAAGCTTTCTTT.